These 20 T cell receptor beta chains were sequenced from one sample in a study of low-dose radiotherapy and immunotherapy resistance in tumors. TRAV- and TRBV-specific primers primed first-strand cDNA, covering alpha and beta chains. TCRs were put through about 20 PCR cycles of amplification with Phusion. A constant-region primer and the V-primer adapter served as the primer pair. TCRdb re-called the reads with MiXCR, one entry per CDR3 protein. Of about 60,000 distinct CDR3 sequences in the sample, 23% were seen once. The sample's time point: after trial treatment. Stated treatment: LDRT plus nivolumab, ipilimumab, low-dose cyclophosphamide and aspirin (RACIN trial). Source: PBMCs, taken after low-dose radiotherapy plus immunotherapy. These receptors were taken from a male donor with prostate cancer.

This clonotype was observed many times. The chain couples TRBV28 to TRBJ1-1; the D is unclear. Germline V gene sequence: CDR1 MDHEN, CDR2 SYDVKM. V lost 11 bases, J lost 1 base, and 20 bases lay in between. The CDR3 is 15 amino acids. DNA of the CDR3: TGTGCCGCCAACTCCCAGGCTTCTCAGAACACTGAAGCTTTCTTT. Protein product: CAANSQASQNTEAFF.

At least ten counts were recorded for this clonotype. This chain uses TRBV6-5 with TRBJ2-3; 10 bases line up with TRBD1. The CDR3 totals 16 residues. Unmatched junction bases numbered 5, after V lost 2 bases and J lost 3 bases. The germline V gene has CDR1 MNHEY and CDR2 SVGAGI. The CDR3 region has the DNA TGTGCCAGCAGTTACCCAGGACAGGGGGGAACAGATACGCAGTATTTT. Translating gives CASSYPGQGGTDTQYF.

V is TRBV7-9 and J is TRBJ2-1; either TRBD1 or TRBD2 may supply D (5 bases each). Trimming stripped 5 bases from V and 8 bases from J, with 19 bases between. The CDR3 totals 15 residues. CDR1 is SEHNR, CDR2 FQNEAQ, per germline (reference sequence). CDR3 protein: CASSTYDGMGDEQFF. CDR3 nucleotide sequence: TGTGCCAGCAGCACATATGATGGAATGGGGGATGAGCAGTTCTTC.

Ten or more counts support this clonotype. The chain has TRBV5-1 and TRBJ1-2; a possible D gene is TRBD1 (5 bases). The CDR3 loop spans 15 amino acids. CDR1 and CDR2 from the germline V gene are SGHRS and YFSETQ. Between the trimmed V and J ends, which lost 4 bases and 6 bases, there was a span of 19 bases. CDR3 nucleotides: TGCGCCAGCAGCCCGCCGGGTCTCGGGGGGGATGGCTACACCTTC. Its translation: CASSPPGLGGDGYTF. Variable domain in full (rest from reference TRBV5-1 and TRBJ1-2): KAGVTQTPRYLIKTRGQQVTLSCSPISGHRSVSWYQQTPGQGLQFLFEYFSETQRNKGNFPGRFSGRQFSNSRSEMNVSTLELGDSALYLCASSPPGLGGDGYTFGSGTRLTVV.

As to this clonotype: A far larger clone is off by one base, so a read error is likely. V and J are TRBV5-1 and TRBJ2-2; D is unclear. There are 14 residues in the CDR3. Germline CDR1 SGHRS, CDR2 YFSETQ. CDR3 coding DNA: TGTGCCAGCAGCTTCGGAGCCGGTGCCGGGGAGCTGTTTTTT. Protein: CASSFGAGAGELFF.

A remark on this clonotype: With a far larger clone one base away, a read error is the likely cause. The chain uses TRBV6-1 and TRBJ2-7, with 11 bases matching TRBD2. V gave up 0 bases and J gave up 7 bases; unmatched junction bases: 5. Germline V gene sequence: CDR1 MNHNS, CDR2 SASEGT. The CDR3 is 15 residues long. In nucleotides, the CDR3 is TGTGCCAGCAGTGAAGCTAGCGGGGGGGCCAATGAGCAGTACTTC. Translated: CASSEASGGANEQYF.

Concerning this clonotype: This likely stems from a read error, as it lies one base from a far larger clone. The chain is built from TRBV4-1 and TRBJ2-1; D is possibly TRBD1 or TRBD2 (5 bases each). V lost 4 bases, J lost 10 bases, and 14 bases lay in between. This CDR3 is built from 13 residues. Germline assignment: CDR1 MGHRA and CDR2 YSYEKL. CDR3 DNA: TGCGCCAGCAGCCCGGGACCGATCTACGAGCAGTTCTTC. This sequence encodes CASSPGPIYEQFF.

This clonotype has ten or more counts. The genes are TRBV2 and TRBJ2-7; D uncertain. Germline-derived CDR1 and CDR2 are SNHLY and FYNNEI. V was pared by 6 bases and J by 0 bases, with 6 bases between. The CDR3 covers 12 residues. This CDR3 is CASRTTSYEQYF. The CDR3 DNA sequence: TGTGCCAGCAGGACCACCTCCTACGAGCAGTACTTC.

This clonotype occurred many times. The CDR3: CASSLGGGRNSPLHF. CDR3 DNA: TGTGCCAGCAGCTTAGGTGGGGGGCGAAATTCACCCCTCCACTTT. The chain has TRBV7-2 and TRBJ1-6; weak D call: TRBD1 (6 bases). The CDR3 is made up of 15 amino acids. The V gene lost 1 base and the J gene lost 7 bases, with 11 bases spanning the gap. CDR1 is SGHTA and CDR2 is FQGNSA in the germline V gene.

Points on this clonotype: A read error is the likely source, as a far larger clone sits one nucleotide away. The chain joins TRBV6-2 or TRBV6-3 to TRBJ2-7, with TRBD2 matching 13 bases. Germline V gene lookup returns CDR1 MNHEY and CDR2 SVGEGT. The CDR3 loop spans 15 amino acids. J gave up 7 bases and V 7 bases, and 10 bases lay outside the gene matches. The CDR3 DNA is TGTGCCAGCACCGACGGGACTAGCGGGACTTATGAGCAGTACTTC. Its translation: CASTDGTSGTYEQYF.

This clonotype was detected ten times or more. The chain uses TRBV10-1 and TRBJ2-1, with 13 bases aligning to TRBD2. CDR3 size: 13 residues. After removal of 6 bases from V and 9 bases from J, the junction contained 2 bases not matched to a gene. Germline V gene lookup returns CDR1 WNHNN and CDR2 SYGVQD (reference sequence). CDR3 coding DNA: TGCGCCAGCAGGGGACTAGCGGGAAGTGAGCAGTTCTTC. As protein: CASRGLAGSEQFF.

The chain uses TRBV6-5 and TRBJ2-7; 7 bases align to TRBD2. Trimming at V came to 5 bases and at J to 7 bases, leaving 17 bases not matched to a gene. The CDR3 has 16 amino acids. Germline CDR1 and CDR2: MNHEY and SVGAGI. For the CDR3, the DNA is TGTGCCAGCAGTAACGGGGGGTATCGGGACCCCGGGGAGCAGTACTTC. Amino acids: CASSNGGYRDPGEQYF.

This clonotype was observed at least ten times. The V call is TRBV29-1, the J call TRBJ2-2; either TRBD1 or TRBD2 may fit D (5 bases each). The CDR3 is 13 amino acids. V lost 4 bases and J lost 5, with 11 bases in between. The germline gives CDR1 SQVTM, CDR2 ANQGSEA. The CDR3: CSVGGYETGELFF. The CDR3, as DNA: TGCAGCGTTGGGGGGTACGAAACCGGGGAGCTGTTTTTT.

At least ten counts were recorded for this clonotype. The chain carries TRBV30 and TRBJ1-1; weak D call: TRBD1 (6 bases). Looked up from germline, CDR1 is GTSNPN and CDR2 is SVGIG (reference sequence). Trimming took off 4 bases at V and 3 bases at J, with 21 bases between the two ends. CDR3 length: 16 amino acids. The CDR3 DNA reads TGTGCCTGGAAAGCAGGGGTTAGGCCCAGGGACACTGAAGCTTTCTTT. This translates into CAWKAGVRPRDTEAFF. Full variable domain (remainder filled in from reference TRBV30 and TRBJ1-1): SQTIHQWPATLVQPVGSPLSLECTVEGTSNPNLYWYRQAAGRGLQLLFYSVGIGQISSEVPQNLSASRPQDRQFILSSKKLLLSDSGFYLCAWKAGVRPRDTEAFFGQGTRLTVV.

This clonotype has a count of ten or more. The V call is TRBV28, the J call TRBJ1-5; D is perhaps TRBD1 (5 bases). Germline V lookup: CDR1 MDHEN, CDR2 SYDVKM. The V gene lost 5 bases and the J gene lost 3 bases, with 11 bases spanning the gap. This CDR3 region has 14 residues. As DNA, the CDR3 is TGTGCCAGCAGTGTCGGGACGTCCAATCAGCCCCAGCATTTT. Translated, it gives CASSVGTSNQPQHF.

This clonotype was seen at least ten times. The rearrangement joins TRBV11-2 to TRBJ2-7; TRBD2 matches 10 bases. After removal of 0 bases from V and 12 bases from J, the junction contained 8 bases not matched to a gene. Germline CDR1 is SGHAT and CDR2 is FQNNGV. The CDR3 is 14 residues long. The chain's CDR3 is CASSLELAGLLPYF. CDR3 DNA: TGTGCCAGCAGCTTAGAACTAGCGGGACTACTTCCGTACTTC.

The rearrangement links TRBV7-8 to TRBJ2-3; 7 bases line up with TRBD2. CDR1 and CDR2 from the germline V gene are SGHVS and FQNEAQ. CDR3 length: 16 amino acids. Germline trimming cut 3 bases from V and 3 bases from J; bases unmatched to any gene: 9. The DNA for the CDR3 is TGTGCCAGCAGCTTGGGGCTAGCGGCCCGAACAGATACGCAGTATTTT. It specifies CASSLGLAARTDTQYF.

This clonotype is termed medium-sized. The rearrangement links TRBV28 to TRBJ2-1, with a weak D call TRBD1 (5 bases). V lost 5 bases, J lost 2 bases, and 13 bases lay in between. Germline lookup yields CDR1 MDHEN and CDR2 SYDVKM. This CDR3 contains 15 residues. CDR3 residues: CASSPLVGPYNEQFF. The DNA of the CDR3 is TGTGCCAGCAGTCCACTGGTGGGGCCCTACAATGAGCAGTTCTTC.

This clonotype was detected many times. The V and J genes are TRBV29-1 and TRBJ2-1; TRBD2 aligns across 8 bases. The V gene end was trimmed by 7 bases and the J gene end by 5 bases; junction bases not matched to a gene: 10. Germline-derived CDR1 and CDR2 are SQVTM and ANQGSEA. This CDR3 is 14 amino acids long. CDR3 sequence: CSGRTSPSNNEQFF. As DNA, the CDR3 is TGCAGCGGGAGGACTAGCCCCTCGAACAATGAGCAGTTCTTC.

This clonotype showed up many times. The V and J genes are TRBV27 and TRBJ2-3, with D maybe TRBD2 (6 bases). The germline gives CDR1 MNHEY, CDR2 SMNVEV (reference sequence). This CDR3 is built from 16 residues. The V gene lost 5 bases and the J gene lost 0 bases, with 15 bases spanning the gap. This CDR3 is CASSRRRGSSTDTQYF. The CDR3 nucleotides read TGTGCCAGCAGTCGAAGACGGGGGTCCAGCACAGATACGCAGTATTTT.